A selection of T cell receptor beta chains follows, all from one sample in a study of OX40 agonist ivuxolimab in advanced cancers. The data were produced by immunoSEQ multiplex PCR, yet TCRdb's version contains in-frame clones alone and is incomplete. The sample includes tens of thousands of clones, around 86% of them seen just once. The sample in question was CD4+ or CD8+ T cells sorted from blood, obtained in a trial of the OX40 agonist ivuxolimab. Receptors were obtained from an adult with an advanced solid tumor such as melanoma, head and neck, liver or kidney cancer. Each CDR3 is given with its conserved first and last residue. The D gene is left open where the match is weak. Clone sizes are given selectively: once, few, many, or a class where the clone is expanded.

>TRBJ1-1|-|TRBV6-1|-
CASTVSGGFTEAFF
TGTGCCAGCACTGTTTCTGGGGGGTTCACTGAAGCTTTCTTT
>TRBJ1-5|-|TRBV7-9|-
CASSLDTGFNQPQHF
TGTGCCAGCAGCTTAGATACGGGTTTTAATCAGCCCCAGCATTTT
>TRBJ2-6|once|TRBV15|TRBD1
CATSRDGTGGGSGANVLTF
TGTGCCACCAGCAGAGATGGGACAGGGGGCGGGTCTGGGGCCAACGTCCTGACTTTC
>TRBJ1-5|-|TRBV5-6|TRBD1
CASSPGTGVNQPQHF
TGTGCCAGCAGCCCGGGGACAGGGGTAAATCAGCCCCAGCATTTT
>TRBJ2-6|-|TRBV5-1|TRBD1
CASSFGTGSTGANVLTF
TGCGCCAGCAGCTTCGGGACAGGGAGCACTGGGGCCAACGTCCTGACTTTC
>TRBJ1-2|-|TRBV6-6|-
CASSYTENYGYTF
TGTGCCAGCAGTTATACGGAGAACTATGGCTACACCTTC
>TRBJ1-1|-|TRBV28|-
CASRPPANTEAFF
TGTGCCAGCAGGCCCCCGGCCAACACTGAAGCTTTCTTT
>TRBJ1-1|-|TRBV5-6|-
CASSPETGMNTEAFF
TGTGCCAGCAGCCCTGAAACAGGGATGAACACTGAAGCTTTCTTT
>TRBJ2-1|-|TRBV7-2|TRBD1
CASSQQGTEQFF
TGTGCCAGCAGCCAACAGGGGACTGAGCAGTTCTTC
>TRBJ1-3|few|TRBV7-2|TRBD1
CASSYRQGMGNTIYF
TGTGCCAGCAGCTACCGACAGGGGATGGGAAACACCATATATTTT
>TRBJ1-1|-|TRBV7-9|-
CASRRGGPGTEAFF
TGTGCCAGCAGGCGGGGGGGTCCGGGCACTGAAGCTTTCTTT
>TRBJ1-6|-|TRBV6-1|-
CASSEGYNSPLHF
TGTGCCAGCAGTGAGGGGTATAATTCACCCCTCCACTTT
>TRBJ2-2|-|TRBV6-5|-
CASSTQGINTGELFF
TGTGCCAGCAGTACCCAGGGGATCAACACCGGGGAGCTGTTTTTT
>TRBJ1-1|-|TRBV28|-
CASSLKWNTEAFF
TGTGCCAGCAGTTTAAAGTGGAACACTGAAGCTTTCTTT
>TRBJ2-1|-|TRBV5-1|TRBD2
CASSPLAGTSSYNEQFF
TGCGCCAGCAGCCCGCTAGCGGGGACGAGCTCCTACAATGAGCAGTTCTTC
>TRBJ1-2|-|TRBV27|-
CASSLSLGYGYTF
TGTGCCAGCAGTTTATCGTTAGGCTATGGCTACACCTTC